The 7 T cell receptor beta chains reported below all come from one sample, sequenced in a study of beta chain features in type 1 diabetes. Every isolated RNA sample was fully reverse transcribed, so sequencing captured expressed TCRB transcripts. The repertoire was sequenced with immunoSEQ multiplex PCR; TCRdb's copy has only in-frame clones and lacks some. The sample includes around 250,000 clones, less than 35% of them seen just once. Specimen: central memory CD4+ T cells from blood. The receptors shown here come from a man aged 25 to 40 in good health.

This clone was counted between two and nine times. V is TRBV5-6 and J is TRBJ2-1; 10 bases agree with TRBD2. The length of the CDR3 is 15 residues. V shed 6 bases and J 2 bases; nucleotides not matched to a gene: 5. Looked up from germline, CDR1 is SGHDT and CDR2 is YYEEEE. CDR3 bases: TGTGCCAGCAATCCTAGCGGGAGAACCTACAATGAGCAGTTCTTC. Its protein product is CASNPSGRTYNEQFF.

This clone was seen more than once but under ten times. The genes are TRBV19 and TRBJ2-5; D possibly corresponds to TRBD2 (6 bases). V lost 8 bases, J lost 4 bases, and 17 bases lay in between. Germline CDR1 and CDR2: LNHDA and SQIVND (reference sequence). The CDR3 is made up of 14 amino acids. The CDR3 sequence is CASRDTGSRETQYF. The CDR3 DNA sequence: TGTGCCAGTCGAGACACCGGGAGTCGAGAGACCCAGTACTTC.

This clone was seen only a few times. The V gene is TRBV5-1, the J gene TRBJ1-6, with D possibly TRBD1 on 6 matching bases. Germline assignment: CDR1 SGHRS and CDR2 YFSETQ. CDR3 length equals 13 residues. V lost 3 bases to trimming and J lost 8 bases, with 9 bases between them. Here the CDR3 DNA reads TGCGCCAGCAGCTCGGACAGCCATTCACCCCTCCACTTT. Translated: CASSSDSHSPLHF.

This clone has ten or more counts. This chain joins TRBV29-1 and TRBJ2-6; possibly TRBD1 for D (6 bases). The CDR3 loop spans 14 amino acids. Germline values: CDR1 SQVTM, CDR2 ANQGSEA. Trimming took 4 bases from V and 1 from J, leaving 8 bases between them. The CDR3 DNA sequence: TGCAGCGTTGTAGGACAGTCTGGGGCCAACGTCCTGACTTTC. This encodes CSVVGQSGANVLTF.

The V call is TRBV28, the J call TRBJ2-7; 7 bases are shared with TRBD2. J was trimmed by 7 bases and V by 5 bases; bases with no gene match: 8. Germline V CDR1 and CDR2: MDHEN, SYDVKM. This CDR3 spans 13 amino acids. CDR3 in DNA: TGTGCCAGCAGTGGGGAGGGCTCCTGGGAGCAGTACTTC. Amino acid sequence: CASSGEGSWEQYF.

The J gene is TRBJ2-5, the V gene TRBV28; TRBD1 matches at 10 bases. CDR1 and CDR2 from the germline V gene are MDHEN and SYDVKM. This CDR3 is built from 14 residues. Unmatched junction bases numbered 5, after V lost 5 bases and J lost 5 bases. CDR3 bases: TGTGCCAGCAGTATCTCGGGACAGGGGGAGACCCAGTACTTC. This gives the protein CASSISGQGETQYF.

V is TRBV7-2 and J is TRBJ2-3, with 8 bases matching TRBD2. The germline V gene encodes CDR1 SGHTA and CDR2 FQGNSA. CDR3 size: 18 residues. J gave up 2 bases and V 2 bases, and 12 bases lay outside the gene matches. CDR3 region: CASSLSGLAGTHTDTQYF. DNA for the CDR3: TGTGCCAGCAGCTTATCGGGCTTAGCGGGAACCCACACAGATACGCAGTATTTT.